The present T cell receptor (beta chain) was sequenced within a study of blood T cell repertoires in COVID-19. About the research overall: Sites in the United States, Italy and Spain provided acute and convalescent COVID-19 samples. T cells, B-cell-depleted T cells, or PBMCs supplied cDNA or gDNA.

Per the original data handling: Reference gene primers were amplified, and this amplification served to estimate nucleated cell counts. Repertoires were generated with immunoSEQ multiplex PCR, while TCRdb's copy carries only in-frame clones and drops some. D and trimming come from the DNA, and the V and J calls and clone size come from that table. The sample has some 200,000 clones, approximately 79% seen once; the top ten hold 26%. The sequence came from a woman in her 70s with acute or convalescent COVID-19. Sequenced sample: peripheral blood.

CDR3 sequence reads: CASSRDRTNTEAFF. CDR3 coding DNA: TGCGCCAGCAGCAGGGACAGGACGAACACTGAAGCTTTCTTT. The chain is built from TRBV5-1 and TRBJ1-1, with TRBD1 matching 8 bases. Germline loops: CDR1 SGHRS, CDR2 YFSETQ. The CDR3 is 14 residues long. Trimming cost V 4 bases and J 1 base; bases outside gene matches: 3.